Presented here are 9 T cell receptor beta chains from one specimen sequenced in a study of CXCR3-negative and CXCR3-positive naive CD8 T cells. Study-wide results and caveats: CXCR3-positive naive cells had more hydrophobic TRB CDR3s than CXCR3-negative naive cells.

Their antigen targets remain unknown. The TRB cDNA libraries were prepared by 5' RACE with UMI labels. After re-calling the 5' RACE reads, TCRdb lists one entry per CDR3 protein, DNA absent. This listing includes some 140,000 distinct CDR3 sequences. Sequencing was done on a sample of naive CXCR3+ CD8+ T cells from blood. Subset indicated: CD45RO-CCR7+CD27+CD95- naive CD8+ T cells expressing CXCR3 (TNR3+). Every receptor here comes from a human donor in good health. Some clones in this sample may be carry-over from other donors' samples.

The V gene is TRBV20-1, the J gene TRBJ2-1. Germline CDR1 is DFQATT and CDR2 is SNEGSKA (reference sequence). The length of the CDR3 is 15 residues. The CDR3: CSARDVLESYNEQFF.

J is TRBJ2-7 and V is TRBV5-1. The V gene's germline CDR1 is SGHRS and CDR2 YFSETQ. CDR3 length equals 14 residues. Here the CDR3 reads CASSFEDLTYEQYF.

The chain joins TRBV4-1 to TRBJ2-7. The CDR3 totals 14 residues. Per germline, CDR1 MGHRA and CDR2 YSYEKL. The CDR3 sequence: CASSQDSSPFEQYF.

The rearrangement uses TRBV2 and TRBJ2-7; the D gene TCRdb calls, TRBD2, cannot be checked with no DNA. Germline-derived CDR1 and CDR2 are SNHLY and FYNNEI. This CDR3 region has 13 residues. The CDR3 here is CATIPGGGYEQYF.

The chain is built from TRBV10-2 and TRBJ2-6. This CDR3 comprises 17 residues. Germline CDR1 reads WSHSY; CDR2 reads SAAADI. CDR3 amino acids: CASSESFIRSGANVLNF.

V usage is TRBV9 and J usage is TRBJ2-1. The V gene's germline CDR1 is SGDLS and CDR2 YYNGEE. The CDR3 is 14 residues long. CDR3 region: CASSVALSGIGQFF.

V and J are TRBV29-1 and TRBJ2-1. The CDR3 runs to 13 residues. Germline lookup yields CDR1 SQVTM and CDR2 ANQGSEA. Here the CDR3 reads CSVAQLLYNEQFF.

The V gene is TRBV6-5, the J gene TRBJ2-7. CDR3 length equals 14 residues. Germline V gives CDR1 MNHEY, CDR2 SVGAGI. This CDR3 is CASSFQASSYEQYF.

The genes are TRBV15 and TRBJ2-7; the TRBD2 assignment by TCRdb is unverifiable without DNA. Germline lookup yields CDR1 LNHNV and CDR2 YYDKDF (reference sequence). The CDR3 consists of 15 residues. The CDR3 is CATSRVWGGSYEQYF. Together with reference TRBV15 and TRBJ2-7, the CDR3 gives the full variable domain: DAMVIQNPRYQVTQFGKPVTLSCSQTLNHNVMYWYQQKSSQAPKLLFHYYDKDFNNEADTPDNFQSRRPNTSFCFLDIRSPGLGDTAMYLCATSRVWGGSYEQYFGPGTRLTVT.